These T cell receptor beta chains were read from a single sample in a study of early T cells in non-severe SARS-CoV-2 infection. TCRdb recomputed calls from the 5' RACE reads with MiXCR, one row per CDR3 protein. The sample lists tens of thousands of distinct CDR3 sequences, 10% to 15% occurring once. Sequencing used whole blood. These receptors all come from an adult who was a healthcare worker with PCR-confirmed SARS-CoV-2 infection or an uninfected control (not recorded which). CDR3s include the opening cysteine and the closing phenylalanine or tryptophan. The D gene is left open where the match is weak. Not all rows give a size; the values are once, few, many and, for expanded clones, a class.

cdr3_aa: CASRGLAVVTGELFF; cdr3_nt: TGTGCCAGCAGGGGACTAGCGGTCGTAACCGGGGAGCTGTTTTTT; clone_size: .; v_call: TRBV2; d_call: TRBD2; j_call: TRBJ2-2
cdr3_aa: CASSQTGSAEQYF; cdr3_nt: TGTGCCAGCAGCCAAACAGGTTCAGCCGAGCAGTACTTC; clone_size: .; v_call: TRBV3-1; d_call: .; j_call: TRBJ2-7
cdr3_aa: CASMPSGDRPGGELFF; cdr3_nt: TGCGCCAGCATGCCCTCCGGCGACAGGCCCGGCGGGGAGCTGTTTTTT; clone_size: many; v_call: TRBV5-1; d_call: .; j_call: TRBJ2-2
cdr3_aa: CASSLQGSEKLFF; cdr3_nt: TGTGCCAGCAGCTTACAGGGCTCTGAAAAACTGTTTTTT; clone_size: many; v_call: TRBV11-2; d_call: .; j_call: TRBJ1-4
cdr3_aa: CASSPPGQSTDTQYF; cdr3_nt: TGTGCCAGCAGCCCACCGGGACAGAGCACAGATACGCAGTATTTT; clone_size: few; v_call: TRBV7-9; d_call: TRBD1; j_call: TRBJ2-3
cdr3_aa: CASSRRDIQYF; cdr3_nt: TGTGCCAGCAGCAGAAGGGACATTCAGTACTTC; clone_size: .; v_call: TRBV11-2; d_call: .; j_call: TRBJ2-4
cdr3_aa: CASSQTGGYTGELFF; cdr3_nt: TGCGCCAGCAGCCAAACAGGGGGCTACACCGGGGAGCTGTTTTTT; clone_size: .; v_call: TRBV5-1; d_call: TRBD1; j_call: TRBJ2-2
cdr3_aa: CASGTGRPAKETQYF; cdr3_nt: TGTGCCAGCGGCACAGGGAGACCCGCAAAAGAGACCCAGTACTTC; clone_size: many; v_call: TRBV6-1; d_call: .; j_call: TRBJ2-5
cdr3_aa: CASSQDTWDRVSGELFF; cdr3_nt: TGTGCCAGCAGCCAAGATACTTGGGACAGGGTGTCCGGGGAGCTGTTTTTT; clone_size: .; v_call: TRBV3-2; d_call: .; j_call: TRBJ2-2
cdr3_aa: CASRDQENTEAFF; cdr3_nt: TGCGCCAGCAGGGATCAGGAGAACACTGAAGCTTTCTTT; clone_size: many; v_call: TRBV5-1; d_call: .; j_call: TRBJ1-1
cdr3_aa: CASSLWAENEKLFF; cdr3_nt: TGTGCCAGCAGCTTATGGGCAGAAAATGAAAAACTGTTTTTT; clone_size: .; v_call: TRBV7-8; d_call: .; j_call: TRBJ1-4
cdr3_aa: CASSLALSDTEAFF; cdr3_nt: TGTGCCAGCAGCTTAGCACTCTCCGACACTGAAGCTTTCTTT; clone_size: .; v_call: TRBV7-6; d_call: .; j_call: TRBJ1-1
cdr3_aa: CASSSPDRGIYGYTF; cdr3_nt: TGTGCCAGCAGCTCACCGGACAGGGGGATTTATGGCTACACCTTC; clone_size: few; v_call: TRBV7-2; d_call: TRBD1; j_call: TRBJ1-2
cdr3_aa: CASSLLRTGDTEAFF; cdr3_nt: TGCGCCAGCAGCCTCCTCAGGACAGGAGACACTGAAGCTTTCTTT; clone_size: .; v_call: TRBV5-1; d_call: TRBD1; j_call: TRBJ1-1
cdr3_aa: CASSVTAGDPDTQYF; cdr3_nt: TGTGCCAGCAGCGTAACGGCGGGAGATCCAGATACGCAGTATTTT; clone_size: .; v_call: TRBV9; d_call: TRBD2; j_call: TRBJ2-3
cdr3_aa: CASSLLGAGGATDTQYF; cdr3_nt: TGCGCCAGCAGCTTGCTTGGGGCAGGGGGGGCCACAGATACGCAGTATTTT; clone_size: .; v_call: TRBV5-1; d_call: .; j_call: TRBJ2-3
cdr3_aa: CASSQGLAGVAGELFF; cdr3_nt: TGTGCCAGCAGCCAAGGACTAGCGGGAGTTGCAGGGGAGCTGTTTTTT; clone_size: few; v_call: TRBV7-9; d_call: TRBD2; j_call: TRBJ2-2